The clone carrying this TCR beta chain was counted a few times. The data derive from a study of identical twins. Trimming shortened V by 2 bases and J by 4 bases, and 6 bases separated the two germline ends. The CDR3 is 13 amino acids. TCRdb independently ran MiXCR on the 5' RACE reads; one entry per CDR3 protein. The sample records roughly 720,000 distinct CDR3 sequences, roughly 20% being singletons. These data are also associated with another study on T cells expressing NK-cell markers. That study reports: All TCR beta repertoires analysed originated from sorted CD3+CD56+NKG2C+, CD3+CD56+NKG2C- and CD3+CD56-NKG2C+ T cells. These clonotypes additionally ranked first within the CD3+CD56-NKG2C+ fraction of several donors.

The sequence derives from a woman between 18 and 29 years old in good health. This chain links TRBV12-3 or TRBV12-4 with TRBJ1-3, with D unclear. Source material: PBMCs. The CDR3 nucleotides read TGTGCCAGCAGTTTATCCGCAGGAAACACCATATATTTT. This sequence encodes CASSLSAGNTIYF.